In its sample, the clone carrying this TCR beta chain was seen many times. The sample belongs to a study of T-cell reconstitution after alpha-beta-depleted transplantation in children. A library of TCRbeta sequences, prepared with unique molecular identifiers, was generated. TCRdb called the PCR reads again in MiXCR, with one record for every CDR3 protein. The sample has around 94,000 distinct CDR3 sequences; about 8% are singletons. The CDR3 totals 16 residues. V was clipped by 3 bases and J by 0 bases, with 14 bases between them. Looked up from germline, CDR1 is LNHNV and CDR2 is YYDKDF (reference sequence).

This chain links TRBV15 with TRBJ1-1; no clear D gene. This TCR came from a boy younger than 10 with acute lymphoblastic leukemia, due to receive a stem cell transplant. The sample in question was PBMCs, obtained before TCRalphabeta/CD19-depleted stem cell transplant. The CDR3 spells CATSRAVGGVNTEAFF. CDR3 nucleotides: TGTGCCACCAGCAGGGCAGTCGGTGGAGTGAACACTGAAGCTTTCTTT.